This entry lists 13 T cell receptor beta chains sequenced from one sample in a study of cytomegalovirus exposure and HLA in healthy donors. Primers included in the PCR were 60 Vbeta and 13 Jbeta primers. Clones were read by immunoSEQ multiplex PCR, and TCRdb kept only the in-frame ones, dropping some. The sample lists 150,000 to 200,000 clones, roughly 80% occurring once. The specimen was PBMCs. Receptor source: a male donor in good health and CMV-seropositive.

CDR3 in DNA: TGCGCCAGCAGCCAACCTGGTGAGTGGACAACTGGGGCCAACGTCCTGACTTTC. This sequence encodes CASSQPGEWTTGANVLTF. The chain carries TRBV4-3 and TRBJ2-6; tentatively, D is TRBD1 (5 bases). The V end was cut by 2 bases, the J end by 2 bases, with 16 bases between. Germline V lookup: CDR1 LGHNA, CDR2 YSLEER. The CDR3 spans 18 residues.

V gene TRBV30 combines with J gene TRBJ2-1; D possibly corresponds to TRBD1 (6 bases). Germline CDR1 GTSNPN, CDR2 SVGIG (reference sequence). CDR3 size: 12 residues. V gave up 6 bases and J gave up 7 bases, with 13 bases separating them. The CDR3 region is CACIGRGNEQFF. The CDR3 DNA is TGTGCCTGCATAGGCAGGGGAAATGAGCAGTTCTTC.

The genes are TRBV7-9 and TRBJ2-3; D is undetermined. The CDR3 contains 13 residues. Germline V gene sequence: CDR1 SEHNR, CDR2 FQNEAQ (reference sequence). Between the trimmed V and J ends, which lost 10 bases and 0 bases, there was a span of 11 bases. For the CDR3, the DNA is TGTGCCACCTCGGCGGTCAGCACAGATACGCAGTATTTT. Translation: CATSAVSTDTQYF.

This chain uses TRBV6-6 with TRBJ1-2, with D possibly TRBD1 on 5 matching bases. Per the germline V gene, CDR1 is MNHNY and CDR2 is SVGAGI (reference sequence). V was trimmed by 6 bases and J by 4 bases, leaving 15 bases between them. The CDR3 has 14 residues. Here the CDR3 reads CASRWGGERYGYTF. CDR3 in DNA: TGTGCCAGCAGATGGGGGGGGGAGCGCTATGGCTACACCTTC.

This clone was recorded only once. V and J are TRBV4-1 and TRBJ2-7, with D perhaps TRBD1 (6 bases). CDR3 length: 16 residues. Trimming took off 4 bases at V and 3 bases at J, with 19 bases between the two ends. Germline V gene lookup returns CDR1 MGHRA and CDR2 YSYEKL. This CDR3 is CASSLNTDRRSYEQYF. CDR3 in DNA: TGCGCCAGCAGCCTGAACACTGACAGGAGAAGCTACGAGCAGTACTTC.

The rearrangement uses TRBV29-1 and TRBJ2-7; 7 bases match TRBD1. The CDR3 covers 14 residues. In germline, CDR1 is SQVTM, CDR2 ANQGSEA. Trimming took 0 bases from V and 1 from J; bases not matched to a gene: 3. CDR3 protein: CSVEDRDSSYEQYF. The CDR3 DNA follows: TGCAGCGTTGAAGATAGGGACAGTTCCTACGAGCAGTACTTC.

Concerning this clone itself: At the DNA level, this CDR3 is encoded by other sequences in the same sample as well. The chain has TRBV30 and TRBJ2-7, with D hard to call. The CDR3 is 12 residues long. V shed 8 bases and J shed 2 bases, with 13 bases lying between them. Germline assignment: CDR1 GTSNPN and CDR2 SVGIG (reference sequence). The CDR3 protein is CAKKKAAYEQYF. In DNA, the CDR3 is TGTGCCAAGAAGAAGGCGGCCTACGAGCAGTACTTC.

The chain employs TRBV30 and TRBJ1-6; a possible D gene is TRBD1 (6 bases). V lost 8 bases to trimming and J lost 5 bases, with 19 bases between them. CDR1 and CDR2 (germline): GTSNPN, SVGIG (reference sequence). This CDR3 contains 15 residues. As DNA, the CDR3 is TGTGCCCTCAGGGGAATAGACGGTAATAATTCACCCCTCCACTTT. Encoded protein: CALRGIDGNNSPLHF.

The CDR3 is CASSLDRGPVYEQYF. The CDR3 DNA reads as TGTGCCAGCAGTTTAGACAGGGGACCCGTCTACGAGCAGTACTTC. J is TRBJ2-7 and V is TRBV28; 8 bases are a match to TRBD1. The CDR3 totals 15 residues. V dropped 2 bases and J dropped 3; count of bases not matched to a gene: 6. Germline CDR1 reads MDHEN; CDR2 reads SYDVKM.

The chain carries TRBV6-6 and TRBJ2-5; 10 bases fit TRBD2. The DNA matches TRBJ2-7 better at its end, which makes the J call doubtful. Germline assignment: CDR1 MNHNY and CDR2 SVGAGI (reference sequence). CDR3 length: 15 amino acids. For the CDR3, the DNA is TGTGCCAGCAGTTCCCCGGGACTAGCGTCCTACGAGCAGTACTTC. Amino acid sequence: CASSSPGLASYEQYF.

This chain joins TRBV21-1 and TRBJ2-5; the DNA was not used to check the table's D call, TRBD2. TRBV21-1 is a documented pseudogene. The CDR3 totals 14 residues. The CDR3: CATFGSGHQETQYF. CDR3 bases: TGTGCCACCTTTGGTAGCGGGCATCAAGAGACCCAGTACTTC.

This chain joins TRBV7-2 and TRBJ1-4; 9 bases align to TRBD1. CDR3 length equals 17 residues. V shed 5 bases, J shed 8 bases, and the junction held 15 bases outside the gene matches. In germline, CDR1 is SGHTA, CDR2 FQGNSA. CDR3 in amino acids: CASSPLRGTGSGEKLFF. CDR3 DNA: TGTGCCAGCAGCCCGTTGCGAGGGACAGGGTCAGGCGAAAAACTGTTTTTT.

This rearrangement joins TRBV19 to TRBJ2-7; possible D gene TRBD1, 5 bases. V gave up 5 bases and J gave up 2 bases, with 13 bases separating them. Germline assignment: CDR1 LNHDA and CDR2 SQIVND (reference sequence). This CDR3 is built from 14 residues. The CDR3 DNA sequence: TGTGCCAGTAGTTCCAATGGGGCTACCTACGAGCAGTACTTC. It is translated as CASSSNGATYEQYF.